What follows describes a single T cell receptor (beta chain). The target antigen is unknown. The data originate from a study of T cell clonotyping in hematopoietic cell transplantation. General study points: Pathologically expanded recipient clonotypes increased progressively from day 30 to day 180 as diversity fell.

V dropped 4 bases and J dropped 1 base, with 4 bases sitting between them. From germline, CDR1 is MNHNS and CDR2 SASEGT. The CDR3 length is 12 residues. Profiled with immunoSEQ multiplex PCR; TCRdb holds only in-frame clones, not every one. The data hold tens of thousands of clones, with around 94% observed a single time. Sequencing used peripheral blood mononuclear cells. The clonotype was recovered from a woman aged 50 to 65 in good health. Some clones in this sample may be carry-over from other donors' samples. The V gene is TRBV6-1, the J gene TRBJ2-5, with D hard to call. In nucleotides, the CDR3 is TGTGCCAGCAGTGCCGGCCAAGAGACCCAGTACTTC. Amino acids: CASSAGQETQYF.